This TCR beta chain was recorded in a study of blood T cells in healthy people across ages. The individuals who served as donors were healthy Caucasians living in Russia, aged roughly 6 to 100. Isolated per sample were at least 6 million PBMCs. Samples each yielded at least 6 micrograms of total RNA. Notes on this clonotype: What it recognizes is unknown.

The second PCR ran roughly 6 to 11 cycles with a sample-barcoded 5' primer and J-beta primers. TCRdb fed the 5' RACE reads into MiXCR, producing one record per CDR3 protein. The sample holds about 720,000 distinct CDR3 sequences, about 20% seen once. Study findings and constraints: Observed TCR beta diversity showed a strong correlation with the percentage of naive T cells as measured by flow cytometry.

Source material: blood. This receptor was taken from a man between 65 and 80 years old in good health.

For the CDR3, the DNA is TGTGCCATCAGTGATTCCCCGTCCGCAGATACGCAGTATTTT. Translated: CAISDSPSADTQYF. The genes are TRBV10-3 and TRBJ2-3; D gene unclear. Germline values: CDR1 ENHRY, CDR2 SYGVKD. With 3 bases removed from V and 4 bases from J, the gap between germline ends came to 11 bases. The CDR3 sequence is 14 residues long.